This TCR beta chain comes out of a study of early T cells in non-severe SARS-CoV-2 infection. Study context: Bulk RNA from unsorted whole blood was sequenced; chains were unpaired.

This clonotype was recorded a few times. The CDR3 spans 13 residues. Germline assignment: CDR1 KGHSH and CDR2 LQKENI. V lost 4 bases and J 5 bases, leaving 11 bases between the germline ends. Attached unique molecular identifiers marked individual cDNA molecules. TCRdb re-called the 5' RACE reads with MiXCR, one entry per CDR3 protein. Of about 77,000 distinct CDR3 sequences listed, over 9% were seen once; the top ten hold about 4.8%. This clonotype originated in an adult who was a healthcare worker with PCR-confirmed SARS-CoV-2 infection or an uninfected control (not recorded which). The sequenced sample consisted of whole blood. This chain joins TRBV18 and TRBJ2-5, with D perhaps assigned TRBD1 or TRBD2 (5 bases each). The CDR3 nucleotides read TGTGCCAGCTCACGATCCGGGGACGAGACCCAGTACTTC. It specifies CASSRSGDETQYF.